The clone carrying this T cell receptor beta chain was seen many times. The antigen is not known. Where ophthalmopathy was present, donors had moderate-to-severe activity, CAS ≥3, NOSPECS ≥4 and duration under 3 months. Additional autoimmune diseases, uncontrolled infections, pregnancy or lactation disqualified patients. The authors isolated PBMCs from more than 9 ml of fresh peripheral blood. The source of the sample is a study of Graves' ophthalmopathy and Graves' hyperthyroidism. Overall study findings and caveats: It was with approximately 69% sensitivity and around 75% specificity that the model predicted ophthalmopathy progression.

Trimming shortened V by 1 base and J by 6 bases, and 13 bases separated the two germline ends. Looked up from germline, CDR1 is PRHDT and CDR2 is FYEKMQ (reference sequence). This CDR3 has 14 residues. RNA transcripts served as template for amplifying TCR beta CDR3 sequences. First-round RT-PCR employed HTBI primers, with a second-round multiplex PCR after it. One entry per CDR3 protein, called by TCRdb with MiXCR from the multiplex PCR reads. This table has under 250,000 distinct CDR3 sequences, roughly 21% appearing once. The sequencing sample was made of peripheral blood. The chain combines TRBV13 with TRBJ2-7; D is unresolved. The receptor comes from a woman between 50 and 59 years old with Graves' ophthalmopathy. In DNA form, the CDR3 reads TGTGCCAGCAGCTTAGCCGGTCCAGCCTGCGAGCAGTACTTC. Translating gives CASSLAGPACEQYF.